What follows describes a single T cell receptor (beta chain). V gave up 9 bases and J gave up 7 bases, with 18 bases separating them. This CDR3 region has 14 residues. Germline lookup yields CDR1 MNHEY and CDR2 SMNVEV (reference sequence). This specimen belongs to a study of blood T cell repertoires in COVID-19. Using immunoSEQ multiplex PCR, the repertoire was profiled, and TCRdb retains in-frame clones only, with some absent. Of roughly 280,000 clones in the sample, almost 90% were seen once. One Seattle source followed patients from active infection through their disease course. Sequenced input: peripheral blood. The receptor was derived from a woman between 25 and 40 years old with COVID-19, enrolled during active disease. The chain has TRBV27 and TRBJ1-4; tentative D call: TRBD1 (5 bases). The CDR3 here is CASRRQGWGEKLFF. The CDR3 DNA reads TGTGCCAGTCGAAGGCAGGGATGGGGTGAAAAACTGTTTTTT.